One sample yielded the 15 T cell receptor beta chains listed below, sequenced in a study of tumor and adjacent non-tumor tissue in lung cancer. A modified ARM-PCR protocol with three rounds of nested PCR amplified TCRbeta. TCRdb reprocessed the multiplex PCR reads with MiXCR, giving one entry per CDR3 protein. The sample holds approximately 66,000 distinct CDR3 sequences, around two thirds seen once. The template was RNA from unsorted bulk tissue. Distant lung tissue was collected more than 3 cm away from the tumor edge. Sequencing was carried out using distant non-tumor lung tissue. The receptors were sampled from a man in his 70s with non-small cell lung cancer.

A note on this clonotype: An end of the junction does not agree with germline; a read error may underlie this. CDR3 residues: CSVPTRGRGETQYF. The DNA of the CDR3 is TGCAGCGTCCCGACTAGAGGGAGAGGAGAGACCCAGTATTTC. This sequence joins TRBV29-1 and TRBJ2-5, with a possible D match to TRBD2 (6 bases). Germline lookup yields CDR1 SQVTM and CDR2 ANQGSEA. The CDR3 contains 14 residues.

This chain uses TRBV28 with TRBJ1-5; D remains ambiguous. Germline V gene data show CDR1 as MDHEN and CDR2 as SYDVKM. This CDR3 is 14 amino acids long. Between the trimmed V and J ends, which lost 3 bases and 0 bases, there was a span of 6 bases. The chain's CDR3 is CASSFVGSNQPQHF. The CDR3 bases are TGTGCCAGCAGTTTTGTCGGTAGCAATCAGCCCCAGCATTTT.

This clonotype was found many times. The V and J genes are TRBV29-1 and TRBJ1-2, with a possible D match to TRBD1 (6 bases). This CDR3 has 13 residues. Trimming shortened V by 6 bases and J by 5 bases, and 16 bases separated the two germline ends. Germline CDR1 reads SQVTM; CDR2 reads ANQGSEA. The CDR3 here is CSVSGAEGYGYTF. The CDR3 DNA sequence: TGCAGCGTCTCGGGGGCGGAAGGTTATGGCTACACCTTC.

This clonotype was counted a few times. This chain links TRBV28 with TRBJ2-1; 7 bases are shared with TRBD2. Trimming cost V 7 bases and J 6 bases; bases outside gene matches: 9. The CDR3 spans 14 residues. Germline CDR1 and CDR2: MDHEN and SYDVKM. CDR3 DNA: TGTGCCAGCATTAGATCGGGGGGAAGCAATGAGCAGTTCTTC. This translates into CASIRSGGSNEQFF.

This clonotype was observed a handful of times. The chain couples TRBV5-1 to TRBJ1-3; tentative D call: TRBD1 (6 bases). The germline CDR1 and CDR2 sequences are SGHRS and YFSETQ. V was cut by 4 bases and J by 0 bases, with 14 bases left in between. The CDR3 runs 16 residues. The CDR3 spells CASSPTGLTSGNTIYF. CDR3 bases: TGCGCCAGCAGCCCGACAGGCCTGACCTCTGGAAACACCATATATTTT.

This sequence joins TRBV29-1 and TRBJ1-1; D uncertain. The CDR3 is 12 amino acids. V was cut by 6 bases and J by 6 bases, with 14 bases left in between. Germline V gene data show CDR1 as SQVTM and CDR2 as ANQGSEA. For the CDR3, the DNA is TGCAGCGTGAGAACAATAATCGCTGAAGCTTTCTTT. Translating gives CSVRTIIAEAFF.

With regard to this clonotype: The CDR3 end shows no conserved phenylalanine or tryptophan, and so a read error is likely. V and J are TRBV11-1 and TRBJ2-6; D possibly corresponds to TRBD2 (5 bases). Germline assignment: CDR1 SGHAT and CDR2 FQDESV (reference sequence). Trimming cost V 4 bases and J 10 bases, with 17 bases left between them. The CDR3 loop spans 15 amino acids. Written as DNA, the CDR3 is TGTGCCAGCAGCTCAGCGAGGGCAGAAAGTAACGTCCTGACTTCC. Translation: CASSSARAESNVLTS.

In the case of this clonotype: One end of the junction fails to match germline, which may point to a read error. The CDR3 loop reads CASIPAGNEQIF. The CDR3, as DNA: TGTGCCAGCATCCCCGCCGGTAATGAGCAGATCTTC. The chain recombines TRBV11-3 with TRBJ2-1, with no clear D. CDR1 is SGHNT and CDR2 is YENEEA in the germline V gene. CDR3 length: 12 residues.

V is TRBV11-3 and J is TRBJ2-4, with 7 nucleotides matching TRBD1. The CDR3 contains 16 residues. V was clipped by 3 bases and J by 14 bases; unmatched bases: 19. The germline V gene has CDR1 SGHNT and CDR2 YENEEA. CDR3 sequence (DNA): TGTGCCAGCAGCTTGAACAGGGGTAATTCCAAAGACATAAAGTACTTC. Translation gives CASSLNRGNSKDIKYF. The variable domain in full, completed from reference TRBV11-3 and TRBJ2-4, reads EAGVVQSPRYKIIEKKQPVAFWCNPISGHNTLYWYLQNLGQGPELLIRYENEEAVDDSQLPKDRFSAERLKGVDSTLKIQPAELGDSAVYLCASSLNRGNSKDIKYFGAGTRLSVL.

At least ten counts were recorded for this clonotype. The chain joins TRBV10-3 to TRBJ2-2; 7 nucleotides line up with TRBD2. The length of the CDR3 is 14 residues. The germline V gene has CDR1 ENHRY and CDR2 SYGVKD. CDR3 bases: TGTGCGACGGGAGGAGAATCGAACACCGGGGAGCTGTTTTTT. As protein: CATGGESNTGELFF.

This clonotype was observed many times. CDR3 DNA: TGTGCCAGCAGTGGTGGGGGGTGGTACGAGCAGTACTTC. Amino acid sequence: CASSGGGWYEQYF. The chain is built from TRBV6-1 and TRBJ2-7; the D gene is possibly TRBD2 (6 bases). The length of the CDR3 is 13 residues. Germline V CDR1 and CDR2: MNHNS, SASEGT. Trimming removed 4 bases from V and 4 bases from J, with 11 bases in between.

This chain joins TRBV12-3 or TRBV12-4 and TRBJ2-2; the D gene is possibly TRBD2 (5 bases). V dropped 5 bases and J dropped 8 bases, with 27 bases sitting between them. CDR3 length: 18 amino acids. CDR3 region: CASSDYYGIGIAAGELFF. CDR3 coding DNA: TGTGCCAGCAGTGACTACTATGGGATAGGGATCGCGGCGGGGGAGCTGTTTTTT.

The sample holds a few counts of this clonotype. It may be a read error: a sequence one base away is much more abundant. V is TRBV29-1 and J is TRBJ2-7, with 8 nucleotides matching TRBD1. Germline CDR1 is SQVTM and CDR2 is ANQGSEA. The CDR3 contains 13 residues. The CDR3 region is CGVLGQGPYEQYF. The CDR3 DNA sequence: TGCGGCGTTCTCGGACAGGGTCCCTACGAGCAGTACTTC.

As regards this clonotype: It is likely a read error, because the conserved phenylalanine at the end of the CDR3 is missing. The DNA of the CDR3 is TGTGCCAGCAGTGATTCACGGGGTTCGGACACCGGGGAACTGTTTCTT. Translated: CASSDSRGSDTGELFL. V usage is TRBV6-1 and J usage is TRBJ2-2; D possibly matches TRBD1 or TRBD2 (5 bases each). Germline CDR1 is MNHNS and CDR2 is SASEGT. CDR3 size: 16 residues.

Regarding this clonotype: At one end the junction does not follow the germline gene, possibly because of a read error. The chain carries TRBV6-5 and TRBJ1-4, with D possibly matching TRBD1 (5 bases). CDR1 and CDR2 (germline): MNHEY, SVGAGI. The CDR3 is made up of 12 amino acids. Here the CDR3 DNA reads TGTGCCAGCCGGGGCGATAATGAAAAACCGTTTTTT. It translates to CASRGDNEKPFF.